This T cell receptor beta chain was captured in a study of blood T cell repertoires in COVID-19. Overall study: The United States, Italy and Spain were the sources of the acute and convalescent COVID-19 samples. PBMCs, B-cell-depleted T cells, or T cells were the source of the cDNA or gDNA that made up the material.

The V segment lost 4 bases and the J segment 3 bases; nucleotides outside the gene matches: 4. Germline loops: CDR1 SQVTM, CDR2 ANQGSEA. CDR3 length: 14 amino acids. Sequenced by immunoSEQ multiplex PCR; TCRdb stores in-frame clones only, minus some. The sample yields approximately 340,000 clones, approximately 90% seen once. Seattle participants joined during active infection and were tracked over time. Sequenced: peripheral blood. V gene TRBV29-1 combines with J gene TRBJ2-7; 12 nucleotides line up with TRBD1. The receptor's source is a man aged 30 to 45 with COVID-19, enrolled during active disease. The CDR3 region is CSVAGTGGNYEQYF. CDR3 nucleotide sequence: TGCAGCGTTGCCGGGACAGGGGGCAACTACGAGCAGTACTTC.